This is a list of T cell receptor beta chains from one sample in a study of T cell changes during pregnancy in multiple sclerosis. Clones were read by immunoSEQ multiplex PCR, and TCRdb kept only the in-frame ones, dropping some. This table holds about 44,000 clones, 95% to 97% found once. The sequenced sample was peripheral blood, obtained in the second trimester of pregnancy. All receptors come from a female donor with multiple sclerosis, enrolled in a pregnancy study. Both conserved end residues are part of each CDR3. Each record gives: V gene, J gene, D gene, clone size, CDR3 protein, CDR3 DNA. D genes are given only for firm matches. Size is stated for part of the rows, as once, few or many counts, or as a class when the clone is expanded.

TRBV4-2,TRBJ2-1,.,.,CASSQDRLHEQFF,TGTGCCAGCAGCCAAGATAGACTTCATGAGCAGTTCTTC
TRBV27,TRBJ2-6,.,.,CASSFYSGANVLTF,TGTGCCAGCAGTTTTTACTCTGGGGCCAACGTCCTGACTTTC
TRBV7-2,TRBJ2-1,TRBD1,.,CASSLAGTGEQFF,TGTGCCAGCAGCTTAGCGGGGACAGGAGAGCAGTTCTTC
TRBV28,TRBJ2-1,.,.,CASTSGDTSSYNEQFF,TGTGCCAGCACTTCAGGGGATACAAGCTCCTACAATGAGCAGTTCTTC
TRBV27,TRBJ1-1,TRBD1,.,CASSGQVHTEAFF,TGTGCCAGCAGCGGACAGGTCCACACTGAAGCTTTCTTT
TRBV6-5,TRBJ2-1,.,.,CASSRLDSHNEQFF,TGTGCCAGCAGTCGTCTTGACAGCCACAATGAGCAGTTCTTC
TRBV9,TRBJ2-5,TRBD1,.,CASSFRDRGYQETQYF,TGTGCCAGCAGCTTTCGGGACAGGGGGTACCAAGAGACCCAGTACTTC
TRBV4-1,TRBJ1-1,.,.,CASSQGQEHTEAFF,TGCGCCAGCAGCCAAGGACAGGAGCACACTGAAGCTTTCTTT
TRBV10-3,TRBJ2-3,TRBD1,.,CAISESLTGGPTDTQYF,TGTGCCATCAGTGAGTCGTTGACAGGGGGTCCCACAGATACGCAGTATTTT
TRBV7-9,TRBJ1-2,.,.,CASSFLGQFHGYTF,TGTGCCAGCAGCTTCCTCGGACAGTTCCATGGCTACACCTTC
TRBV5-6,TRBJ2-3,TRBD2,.,CASSSRPAGAYTDTQYF,TGTGCCAGCAGCTCCCGGCCAGCGGGGGCCTACACAGATACGCAGTATTTT
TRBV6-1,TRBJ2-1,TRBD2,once,CASSERAGGLGTSGYNEQFF,TGTGCCAGCAGTGAAAGGGCAGGGGGCCTTGGGACTAGCGGCTACAATGAGCAGTTCTTC
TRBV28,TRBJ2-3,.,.,CASFAGTDTQYF,TGTGCCAGCTTTGCAGGCACAGATACGCAGTATTTT
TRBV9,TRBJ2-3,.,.,CASSAQGSTTDTQYF,TGTGCCAGCAGCGCCCAGGGATCCACCACAGATACGCAGTATTTT
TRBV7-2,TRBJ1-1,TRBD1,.,CASSLAQGVPTEAFF,TGTGCCAGCAGCTTAGCTCAGGGGGTTCCTACTGAAGCTTTCTTT
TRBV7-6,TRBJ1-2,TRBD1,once,CASSLGGTGLGGYTF,TGTGCCAGCAGCTTAGGGGGGACAGGGCTGGGCGGCTACACCTTC
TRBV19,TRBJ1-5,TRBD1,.,CASRAGTGRNQPQHF,TGTGCCAGTAGAGCCGGGACAGGAAGAAATCAGCCCCAGCATTTT
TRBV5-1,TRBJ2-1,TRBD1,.,CASSSLKTGAYNEQFF,TGCGCCAGCAGCTCCTTAAAGACAGGGGCCTACAATGAGCAGTTCTTC
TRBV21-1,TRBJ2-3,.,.,CASSGSLLAAPVDTQYF,TGTGCCAGCAGCGGGTCCTTACTAGCGGCCCCCGTGGATACGCAGTATTTT
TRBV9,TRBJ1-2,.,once,CASSVVDSPLLRGYTF,TGTGCCAGCAGCGTAGTCGACAGCCCTCTTCTTCGAGGCTACACCTTC
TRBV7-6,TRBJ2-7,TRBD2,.,CASSLVGGGAIEQYF,TGTGCCAGCAGCTTAGTAGGCGGGGGGGCGATCGAGCAGTACTTC
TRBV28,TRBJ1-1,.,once,CASSLGGPNFEAFF,TGTGCCAGCAGTTTAGGAGGGCCTAACTTTGAAGCTTTCTTT
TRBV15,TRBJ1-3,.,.,CATSSWGDPGNTIYF,TGTGCCACCAGCAGCTGGGGAGATCCTGGAAACACCATATATTTT
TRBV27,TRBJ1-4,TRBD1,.,CASSTGQGGEKLFF,TGTGCCAGCAGTACTGGACAGGGTGGTGAAAAACTGTTTTTT
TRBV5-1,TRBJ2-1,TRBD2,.,CASSFGTSLYEQFF,TGCGCCAGCAGCTTTGGGACTAGTCTTTATGAGCAGTTCTTC
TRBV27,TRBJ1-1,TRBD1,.,CASSPRQGTGMKLGTEAFF,TGTGCCAGCAGTCCCCGCCAGGGGACAGGGATGAAATTGGGGACTGAAGCTTTCTTT
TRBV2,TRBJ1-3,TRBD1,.,CASSPSDRAGNTIYF,TGTGCCAGCAGTCCTTCCGACAGGGCTGGAAACACCATATATTTT
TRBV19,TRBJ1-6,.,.,CASRQAHNSPFHF,TGTGCCAGCCGACAGGCGCATAATTCACCCTTCCACTTT
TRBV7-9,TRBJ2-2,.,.,CASSDRYTGELFF,TGTGCCAGCAGTGATCGGTACACCGGGGAGCTGTTTTTT
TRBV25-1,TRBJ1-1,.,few,CASSEGGGTNTEAFF,TGTGCCAGCAGTGAAGGGGGAGGGACGAACACTGAAGCTTTCTTT